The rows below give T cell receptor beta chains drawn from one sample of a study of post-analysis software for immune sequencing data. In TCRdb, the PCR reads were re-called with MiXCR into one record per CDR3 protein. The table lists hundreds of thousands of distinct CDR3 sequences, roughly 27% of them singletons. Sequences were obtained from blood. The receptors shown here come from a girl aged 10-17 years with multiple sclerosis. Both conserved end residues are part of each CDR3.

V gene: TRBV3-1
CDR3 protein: CASSQTGIGYDYTF

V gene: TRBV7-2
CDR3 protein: CASSLAHRGRAYEQFF

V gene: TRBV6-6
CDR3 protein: CASSDDGSYYEQYF

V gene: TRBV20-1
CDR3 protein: CSARDLHGGGEQYF

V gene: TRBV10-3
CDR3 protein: CAILGQGKDEQYF

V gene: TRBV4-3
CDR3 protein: CASSQDPLGGNQPQHF

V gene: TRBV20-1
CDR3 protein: CSARKSGAGEKLFF

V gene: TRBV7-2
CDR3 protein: CASSWFPPAGDYNEQFF

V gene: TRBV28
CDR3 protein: CASSQGNTIYF

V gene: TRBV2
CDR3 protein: CASSRTGLNTEAFF

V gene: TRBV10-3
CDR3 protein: CAIRSLDSYEQYF

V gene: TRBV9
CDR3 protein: CASSRGRPSGSTDTQYF

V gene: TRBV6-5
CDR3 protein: CASSYSAGSSYNEQFF

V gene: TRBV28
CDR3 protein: CASREIDSYYEQYF